This T cell receptor beta chain was identified during a study of T-cell memory formation after mild COVID-19. The table lists this clonotype with a few counts. Antigen unknown. One entry per CDR3 protein, called by TCRdb with MiXCR from the 5' RACE reads. Among 90,000 to 120,000 distinct CDR3 sequences listed, approximately 10% were seen once. Whole-study findings and limits: The study detected some responding clones in pre-infection memory, suggesting cross-reactive memory joined.

Germline assignment: CDR1 LGHNA and CDR2 YSLEER. The V end was cut by 1 base, the J end by 0 bases, with 6 bases between. This CDR3 is 14 amino acids long. The TCR comes from a man aged 18 to 35 who had mild COVID-19 (a few samples of this study predate the infection). Cell type and time point are not known. The sequencing input was PBMCs or a T cell subset sorted from them (not recorded which). The chain has TRBV4-3 and TRBJ2-5; D not certain. CDR3 in amino acids: CASSQGWNQETQYF. In nucleotides, the CDR3 is TGCGCCAGCAGCCAAGGATGGAACCAAGAGACCCAGTACTTC.